The present TCR beta chain was sequenced within a study of blood T cell repertoires in COVID-19. Across the whole study: Samples came from the United States, Italy and Spain, spanning acute and convalescent COVID-19.

Profiled with immunoSEQ multiplex PCR; TCRdb holds only in-frame clones, not every one. The sample lists under 200,000 clones, 87% seen once, with about a tenth in the top ten. Source material: peripheral blood. The origin of this receptor is a woman between 65 and 79 years old with COVID-19, enrolled during active disease.

CDR3 loop: CASSRAASTDTQYF. In DNA form, the CDR3 reads TGTGCCAGCAGCCGCGCGGCCTCCACAGATACGCAGTATTTT. This rearrangement joins TRBV11-3 to TRBJ2-3; no definite D call. Germline lookup yields CDR1 SGHNT and CDR2 YENEEA. The CDR3 is made up of 14 amino acids. With 5 bases removed from V and 2 bases from J, the gap between germline ends came to 11 bases.